This T cell receptor (beta chain) was identified in a study of blood T cell repertoires in COVID-19. On the study more broadly: Samples came from the United States, Italy and Spain, spanning acute and convalescent COVID-19. Nucleic acid was either cDNA or gDNA, and it came from T cells, B-cell-depleted T cells, or PBMCs.

Only in-frame clones appear in the TCRdb table, and some are missing; sequencing was by immunoSEQ multiplex PCR. In the table there are around 100,000 clones, roughly 82% of which are singletons. The sequencing input was peripheral blood. This clonotype was obtained from a human donor in a cohort sampled during active COVID-19.

Here the CDR3 reads CASLGGGGQPQHF. CDR3 DNA sequence: TGTGCCAGCCTAGGGGGGGGCGGTCAGCCCCAGCATTTT. The chain carries TRBV12-3 or TRBV12-4 and TRBJ1-5, with D maybe TRBD1 (6 bases). V was clipped by 8 bases and J by 6 bases, with 14 bases between them. This CDR3 comprises 13 residues.